This entry lists 20 T cell receptor beta chains sequenced from one sample in a study of blood T cell repertoires in COVID-19 (dated by TCRdb to the early 2020s). Receptors were amplified or captured by the immunoSEQ multiplex PCR assay. Sourced from immuneACCESS, this table was stored by TCRdb with only in-frame sequences that have V and J called. A share of the clones is absent; for the studies checked, an unresolved V gene accounts for under half, and the remainder has no known explanation. This sample has 220,000 or so clones in its table, and about 88% of those were observed once. The biggest ten clones account for about 9.4% of the sample. Specimen: peripheral blood. Receptors originate from a woman in her fifties or sixties with COVID-19, enrolled during active disease.

This clone was counted only a few times. The chain combines TRBV10-3 with TRBJ1-1; 11 bases fit TRBD1. Unmatched junction bases numbered 1, after V lost 0 bases and J lost 10 bases. CDR3 length equals 13 residues. Germline lookup yields CDR1 ENHRY and CDR2 SYGVKD. In nucleotides, the CDR3 is TGTGCCATCAGTGAGTCGGGACAGGGGGGAGCTTTCTTT. Residues: CAISESGQGGAFF.

The rearrangement uses TRBV5-1 and TRBJ1-1, with 7 bases identical to TRBD1. V lost 8 bases to trimming and J lost 4 bases; unmatched junction nucleotides: 11. This CDR3 region has 14 residues. CDR1 and CDR2 from the germline V gene are SGHRS and YFSETQ. For the CDR3, the DNA is TGCGCCAGTGCCCTAGGGGGCGCAACCACTGAAGCTTTCTTT. It translates to CASALGGATTEAFF.

The J gene is TRBJ1-2, the V gene TRBV6-5; D possibly corresponds to TRBD1 (6 bases). V lost 5 bases and J 5 bases, leaving 15 bases between the germline ends. Germline CDR1 and CDR2: MNHEY and SVGAGI. This CDR3 spans 14 amino acids. This CDR3 reads CASSPRGGQYGYTF. In DNA form, the CDR3 reads TGTGCCAGCAGTCCCCGGGGGGGGCAATATGGCTACACCTTC.

This clone was counted many times. The CDR3 protein is CASSSGTSTYNEQFF. In DNA form, the CDR3 reads TGTGCCAGTAGTTCCGGGACTAGTACCTACAATGAGCAGTTCTTC. The chain combines TRBV19 with TRBJ2-1, with 8 bases that match TRBD2. The ends lost 5 bases at V and 2 bases at J; junction bases unmatched: 5. From germline, CDR1 is LNHDA and CDR2 SQIVND (reference sequence). CDR3 length: 15 residues. Full variable domain (remainder filled in from reference TRBV19 and TRBJ2-1): DGGITQSPKYLFRKEGQNVTLSCEQNLNHDAMYWYRQDPGQGLRLIYYSQIVNDFQKGDIAEGYSVSREKKESFPLTVTSAQKNPTAFYLCASSSGTSTYNEQFFGPGTRLTVL.

The genes are TRBV11-3 and TRBJ2-7, with no clear D. V lost 3 bases to trimming and J lost 0 bases, with 12 bases between them. The CDR3 has 15 amino acids. The V gene's germline CDR1 is SGHNT and CDR2 YENEEA. The CDR3 bases are TGTGCCAGCAGCTTTGCAGCGACCCTCTCCTACGAGCAGTACTTC. Translating gives CASSFAATLSYEQYF.

This chain connects TRBV27 to TRBJ1-6; D is uncertain. The CDR3 runs to 16 residues. Deletions cut 2 bases from V and 0 bases from J, with 8 bases between. Germline V lookup: CDR1 MNHEY, CDR2 SMNVEV (reference sequence). The CDR3 is CASSLGPSSYNSPLHF. In DNA form, the CDR3 reads TGTGCCAGCAGTTTAGGTCCTAGCTCCTATAATTCACCCCTCCACTTT.

This clone showed up just a few times. The genes are TRBV6-6 and TRBJ1-2, with D perhaps matching TRBD1 (6 bases). Germline CDR1 and CDR2: MNHNY and SVGAGI (reference sequence). CDR3 size: 11 residues. Trimming took off 6 bases at V and 13 bases at J, with 15 bases between the two ends. This chain's CDR3 is CASSRTAPFTF. The CDR3 nucleotides read TGTGCCAGCAGCCGGACAGCCCCCTTCACCTTC.

With respect to this clone: Other DNA sequences in the sample encode the same CDR3. The chain recombines TRBV2 with TRBJ1-2; the D is unclear. The CDR3 consists of 11 residues. Germline loops: CDR1 SNHLY, CDR2 FYNNEI. Trimming pared 5 bases from V and 4 bases from J, leaving 5 bases between. The CDR3 DNA follows: TGTGCCAGCAGTCCCCGCTATGGCTACACCTTC. Protein product: CASSPRYGYTF.

The chain has TRBV9 and TRBJ2-1; 10 bases map to TRBD2. The germline gives CDR1 SGDLS, CDR2 YYNGEE. This CDR3 comprises 14 residues. J lost 7 bases, V lost 6 bases, and 7 bases had no gene match. CDR3: CASTPGLAVNEQFF. The CDR3 DNA follows: TGTGCCAGCACCCCTGGACTAGCGGTGAATGAGCAGTTCTTC.

The J gene is TRBJ1-6, the V gene TRBV10-2; perhaps TRBD1 as D (5 bases). The CDR3 has 14 amino acids. CDR1 is WSHSY and CDR2 is SAAADI in the germline V gene. V lost 3 bases, J lost 7 bases, and 10 bases lay in between. The CDR3 nucleotides are TGCGCCAGCAGTGAAGGGGCGGGGAATTCACCCCTCCACTTT. It encodes CASSEGAGNSPLHF.

J is TRBJ2-5 and V is TRBV28; 7 nucleotides line up with TRBD1. The CDR3 has 16 amino acids. Per germline, CDR1 MDHEN and CDR2 SYDVKM. Germline trimming cut 2 bases from V and 2 bases from J; bases unmatched to any gene: 8. CDR3 in DNA: TGTGCCAGCAGTTTACCTCGGGACAGAAGACAAGAGACCCAGTACTTC. This codes for CASSLPRDRRQETQYF.

The chain is built from TRBV6-5 and TRBJ1-2; 8 positions agree with TRBD1. The CDR3 length is 13 residues. The germline V gene encodes CDR1 MNHEY and CDR2 SVGAGI. V lost 4 bases to trimming and J lost 7 bases; unmatched junction nucleotides: 5. CDR3 nucleotide sequence: TGTGCCAGCAGTTCCGTGGACAGGGTTGGCTACACCTTC. It yields the protein CASSSVDRVGYTF.

This clone was counted between two and nine times. The chain carries TRBV7-2 and TRBJ1-3; D unresolved. Trimming took 3 bases from V and 5 from J, leaving 17 bases between them. The CDR3 is 16 residues long. The germline CDR1 and CDR2 sequences are SGHTA and FQGNSA. CDR3 DNA sequence: TGTGCCAGCAGCTTGGGCGGGTTTCGGAGTAGAAACACCATATATTTT. Translating it yields CASSLGGFRSRNTIYF.

The V call is TRBV28, the J call TRBJ1-6; D possibly corresponds to TRBD1 (6 bases). With 2 bases removed from V and 2 bases from J, the gap between germline ends came to 7 bases. The CDR3 is 15 amino acids. CDR1 and CDR2 (germline): MDHEN, SYDVKM. The CDR3 coding sequence is TGTGCCAGCAGTTTAGGACAGACCTATAATTCACCCCTCCACTTT. This encodes CASSLGQTYNSPLHF.

This chain connects TRBV29-1 to TRBJ2-5; D perhaps matches TRBD1 (6 bases). The CDR3 sequence is 12 residues long. In germline, CDR1 is SQVTM, CDR2 ANQGSEA. V shed 8 bases and J shed 3 bases, with 13 bases lying between them. In DNA, the CDR3 is TGCAGCACTAGGACAGCTAAAGAGACCCAGTACTTC. This codes for CSTRTAKETQYF.

The chain carries TRBV19 and TRBJ1-1, with 8 bases aligning to TRBD1. In germline, CDR1 is LNHDA, CDR2 SQIVND (reference sequence). The CDR3 is 15 residues long. V was pared by 3 bases and J by 11 bases, with 14 bases of the junction left unmatched. In DNA form, the CDR3 reads TGTGCCAGTAGTATCTTCGTGGGCGGCGGGGACAGGGCTTTCTTT. Translation gives CASSIFVGGGDRAFF.

The V and J genes are TRBV28 and TRBJ2-2, with 8 nucleotides matching TRBD2. V shed 4 bases, J shed 6 bases, and the junction held 13 bases outside the gene matches. Germline V lookup: CDR1 MDHEN, CDR2 SYDVKM. The CDR3 loop spans 17 amino acids. CDR3 DNA: TGTGCCAGCAGTTCTTTCGACCCCGGACTAGCCCCCGGGGAGCTGTTTTTT. This encodes CASSSFDPGLAPGELFF.

In nucleotides, the CDR3 is TGTGCCAACGGGGGGCGCAGAAATTCACCCCTCCACTTT. This sequence encodes CANGGRRNSPLHF. This chain links TRBV19 with TRBJ1-6, with D possibly TRBD1 on 6 matching bases. CDR1 LNHDA and CDR2 SQIVND come from the germline V gene (reference sequence). Between the trimmed V and J ends, which lost 10 bases and 7 bases, there was a span of 14 bases. This CDR3 contains 13 residues.

This rearrangement joins TRBV25-1 to TRBJ1-1, with 8 positions matching TRBD1. V gave up 4 bases and J gave up 4 bases; unmatched junction bases: 14. This CDR3 comprises 17 residues. Germline CDR1 reads MGHDK; CDR2 reads SYGVNS. CDR3 sequence: CASSGPDRGGRGTEAFF. The CDR3 DNA sequence: TGTGCCAGCAGTGGGCCCGACAGGGGAGGGCGGGGCACTGAAGCTTTCTTT. The variable domain in full, with the rest retrieved from reference TRBV25-1 and TRBJ1-1, is EADIYQTPRYLVIGTGKKITLECSQTMGHDKMYWYQQDPGMELHLIHYSYGVNSTEKGDLSSESTVSRIRTEHFPLTLESARPSHTSQYLCASSGPDRGGRGTEAFFGQGTRLTVV.

The genes are TRBV30 and TRBJ2-1, with a possible D match to TRBD2 (5 bases). The V end lost 3 bases, the J end lost 4 bases, and 22 bases lay between the germline ends. This CDR3 has 17 amino acids. In germline, CDR1 is GTSNPN, CDR2 SVGIG (reference sequence). The CDR3 DNA sequence: TGTGCCTGGAGCGACCCACGACTAAGCGGCTTTTACAATGAGCAGTTCTTC. It encodes CAWSDPRLSGFYNEQFF. Filled out from reference TRBV30 and TRBJ2-1, the complete variable domain reads SQTIHQWPATLVQPVGSPLSLECTVEGTSNPNLYWYRQAAGRGLQLLFYSVGIGQISSEVPQNLSASRPQDRQFILSSKKLLLSDSGFYLCAWSDPRLSGFYNEQFFGPGTRLTVL.